Listed here are 9 T cell receptor beta chains from one sample, sequenced in a study of blood T cell repertoires in COVID-19. Method: immunoSEQ multiplex PCR; TCRdb's copy keeps in-frame clones and lacks some. The data hold some 150,000 clones, with around 84% observed a single time. The sequencing sample was made of peripheral blood. The receptors here all came from a woman aged 55-69 years with acute or convalescent COVID-19.

The chain combines TRBV4-1 with TRBJ1-2, with unresolved D. Between the trimmed V and J ends, which lost 4 bases and 3 bases, there was a span of 15 bases. The CDR3 loop spans 15 amino acids. Germline CDR1 is MGHRA and CDR2 is YSYEKL. CDR3 bases: TGCGCCAGCAGCCGTGATCTAAACGGGGACTATGGCTACACCTTC. Translation gives CASSRDLNGDYGYTF.

The count of this clone is one. The V call is TRBV6-2 or TRBV6-3, the J call TRBJ1-2; possible D gene TRBD1, 5 bases. Per germline, CDR1 MNHEY and CDR2 SVGEGT. The CDR3 length is 15 residues. Trimming took 2 bases from V and 10 from J, leaving 20 bases between them. The CDR3 sequence is CASSYRAGPVGFYTF. The DNA for the CDR3 is TGTGCCAGCAGTTACAGGGCAGGGCCCGTGGGCTTCTACACCTTC.

The chain links TRBV15 to TRBJ2-1, with TRBD2 identical over 7 bases. The germline V gene has CDR1 LNHNV and CDR2 YYDKDF (reference sequence). CDR3 size: 13 residues. The J segment lost 6 bases and the V segment lost 6 bases, leaving 5 bases of the junction unmatched. The CDR3 protein is CATRQTSRNEQFF. CDR3 nucleotide sequence: TGTGCCACCAGACAGACTAGCCGCAATGAGCAGTTCTTC.

J is TRBJ1-5 and V is TRBV28; 7 nucleotides match TRBD1. The length of the CDR3 is 13 residues. Trimming at V came to 9 bases and at J to 5 bases, leaving 7 bases not matched to a gene. CDR1 MDHEN and CDR2 SYDVKM come from the germline V gene. The DNA of the CDR3 is TGTGCCAGTATCAGACAGGGTGATCAGCCCCAGCATTTT. Protein sequence: CASIRQGDQPQHF.

A single count supports this clone. The chain employs TRBV5-1 and TRBJ2-2; the D gene is possibly TRBD1 (6 bases). The CDR3 is made up of 15 amino acids. The V end was cut by 0 bases, the J end by 4 bases, with 10 bases between. Germline V gene sequence: CDR1 SGHRS, CDR2 YFSETQ. DNA of the CDR3: TGCGCCAGCAGCTTGGGGACAGTTTTCACCGGGGAGCTGTTTTTT. The encoded protein is CASSLGTVFTGELFF.

This sequence joins TRBV28 and TRBJ2-7, with 7 bases fitting TRBD2. The CDR3 is made up of 14 amino acids. CDR1 and CDR2 (germline): MDHEN, SYDVKM. After removal of 5 bases from V and 2 bases from J, the junction contained 6 bases not matched to a gene. CDR3: CASSPWGGAYEQYF. In nucleotides, the CDR3 is TGTGCCAGCAGTCCCTGGGGGGGGGCCTACGAGCAGTACTTC.

This chain joins TRBV4-2 and TRBJ1-5; weak D call: TRBD1 (5 bases). Germline V gene lookup returns CDR1 LGHNA and CDR2 YNFKEQ. The CDR3 extends over 16 amino acids. V lost 0 bases and J lost 0, with 9 bases in between. The CDR3 protein is CASSQDGTYSNQPQHF. DNA of the CDR3: TGTGCCAGCAGCCAAGACGGGACTTATAGCAATCAGCCCCAGCATTTT.

The chain joins TRBV7-9 to TRBJ2-6; D gene unclear. Germline V gene data show CDR1 as SEHNR and CDR2 as FQNEAQ (reference sequence). Trimming removed 5 bases from V and 4 bases from J, with 9 bases in between. The CDR3 runs 14 residues. As DNA, the CDR3 is TGTGCCAGCAGCCCAGACAAGGGGGCCAACGTCCTGACTTTC. It encodes CASSPDKGANVLTF.

This chain joins TRBV27 and TRBJ2-3; 8 nucleotides match TRBD2. CDR1 and CDR2 (germline): MNHEY, SMNVEV (reference sequence). V lost 10 bases and J lost 0; bases outside the gene matches: 9. The CDR3 covers 15 residues. This CDR3 is CATLRRGGSTDTQYF. The CDR3 nucleotides are TGTGCCACCTTACGCCGGGGGGGTAGCACAGATACGCAGTATTTT.